This is a list of T cell receptor beta chains from one sample in a study of graft-versus-host responses after intestinal transplantation. TCRdb's copy holds only in-frame clones and misses some; the assay was immunoSEQ multiplex PCR. The data contain some 10,000 clones, 80% to 95% of them singletons. Here the sequenced sample was PBMCs, taken approximately 68 days after transplant. The receptor source for this set is a human patient who received an intestinal transplant, so some T cells may come from the graft donor. CDR3s include the opening cysteine and the closing phenylalanine or tryptophan. The D gene is left open where the match is weak.

TRBJ1-2,TRBV7-9,NA,CASSDSGRHYGYTF
TRBJ2-3,TRBV19,NA,CASSAFSTDTQYF
TRBJ1-5,TRBV4-3,NA,CASSQDRAGDQPQHF
TRBJ1-4,TRBV5-6,NA,CASSFQGLNEKLFF
TRBJ2-5,TRBV7-9,TRBD1,CASSLRDSQETQYF
TRBJ2-1,TRBV9,TRBD2,CASSVRTSGSSEQFF
TRBJ2-4,TRBV7-9,NA,CASSLAGAKNIQYF
TRBJ2-5,TRBV27,TRBD2,CASSLSPAGGQGTQYF
TRBJ2-2,TRBV28,NA,CASSMDSYTGELFF
TRBJ1-1,TRBV25-1,NA,CASSKGGTEAFF
TRBJ2-5,TRBV28,NA,CASSLLSGETQYF
TRBJ2-2,TRBV6-6,NA,CASSYVNTGELFF
TRBJ1-1,TRBV5-5,NA,CASSLGVNTEAFF
TRBJ1-2,TRBV5-3,NA,CAKSLSQGNYGYTF
TRBJ1-1,TRBV19,NA,CASSMGMNTEAFF
TRBJ1-1,TRBV19,NA,CASSISGDTEAFF
TRBJ2-1,TRBV7-8,NA,CASSLGPNNEQFF
TRBJ2-1,TRBV5-4,TRBD1,CASSPGQGKNEQFF
TRBJ1-3,TRBV6-5,NA,CASSTSGGAGNTIYF
TRBJ1-1,TRBV9,TRBD1,CASSEQGETEAFF
TRBJ2-7,TRBV5-6,NA,CASSPGVAQPYEQYF
TRBJ2-1,TRBV10-2,TRBD2,CASRGLAIYNEQFF
TRBJ2-2,TRBV5-4,NA,CANSLKGPWTGELFF
TRBJ1-3,TRBV28,NA,CASSWSNARSGNTIYF
TRBJ1-5,TRBV6-6,TRBD1,CASSPGQGNNQPQHF
TRBJ1-3,TRBV4-2,TRBD1,CASSYRDRYSGNTIYF
TRBJ1-1,TRBV7-9,TRBD1,CASSPDRGRGEAFF
TRBJ2-5,TRBV2,TRBD1,CASRNGQGRETQYF
TRBJ2-1,TRBV27,NA,CASSLPGRNEQFF
TRBJ2-7,TRBV2,TRBD1,CASTNQGEPPYEQYF
TRBJ2-4,TRBV9,NA,CASSSGVGKNIQYF
TRBJ1-2,TRBV6-5,NA,CASSYSGLSYGYTF
TRBJ2-2,TRBV9,TRBD2,CASSVEPGGGTGELFF
TRBJ2-2,TRBV5-4,TRBD2,CASNIAGPNTGELFF
TRBJ2-5,TRBV7-8,NA,CASSPTGRRETQYF
TRBJ2-5,TRBV7-2,TRBD2,CASSSGLEAETQYF
TRBJ2-7,TRBV9,NA,CASSVGGISYEQYF
TRBJ2-5,TRBV6-5,NA,CASSYGGARETQYF
TRBJ2-1,TRBV7-6,NA,CASSLLVEGLNEQFF
TRBJ1-3,TRBV9,NA,CASSVAGDSGSTIYF
TRBJ2-7,TRBV11-3,NA,CASRLDRYEQYF
TRBJ1-2,TRBV5-1,TRBD1,CASREHRGNYGYTF
TRBJ2-7,TRBV30,NA,CAWSLRSYEQYF
TRBJ2-1,TRBV15,NA,CATSARSYNEQFF
TRBJ2-7,TRBV6-5,NA,CASSYRAEVYEQYF
TRBJ2-7,TRBV9,NA,CASSVARSDDWPYEQYF
TRBJ1-2,TRBV30,NA,CAWRGSPGDGYTF
TRBJ2-5,TRBV30,NA,CALGTGSLETQYF
TRBJ2-7,TRBV18,TRBD2,CASSTREGQGEQYF
TRBJ2-2,TRBV5-6,TRBD1,CASSLPRTGNTGELFF
TRBJ2-7,TRBV2,TRBD2,CASIGAGDNEQYF
TRBJ1-1,TRBV14,TRBD1,CASSPIGQGLGAFF
TRBJ2-5,TRBV11-1,TRBD1,CASSPTGTDGETQYF
TRBJ1-2,TRBV19,NA,CASRPGAYGYTF
TRBJ2-7,TRBV28,NA,CASRVEGYEQYF
TRBJ2-3,TRBV6-4,NA,CASSEASGSTDTQYF
TRBJ2-1,TRBV14,NA,CASSQELGKYEQFF